This T cell receptor beta chain comes out of a study of T cell repertoires in cytomegalovirus infection. Study context: Alongside well-studied HLA-B-restricted CMV epitopes, recently identified HLA-C-restricted CMV epitopes were also used. The public TCR beta signatures pointed to both CMV infection and matching HLA type.

There are 16 residues in the CDR3. CDR1 is MNHEY and CDR2 is SVGEGT in the germline V gene. V was clipped by 6 bases and J by 1 base; unmatched bases: 6. TCRdb fed the reads into MiXCR, producing one record per CDR3 protein. The top ten hold 13% of the sample, which has about 920,000 distinct CDR3 sequences, 30% to 40% seen once. Worth noting for this clonotype: What it binds is unknown.

The chain uses TRBV6-2 or TRBV6-3 and TRBJ2-2; 9 bases are shared with TRBD1. The starting material was cultured CD8+ T cells from PBMCs, obtained from culture after CMV antigen stimulation. This TCR was recovered from a human donor in good health (CMV status not recorded). Some clones in this sample may be carry-over from other donors' samples. CDR3 bases: TGTGCCAGCAGCCTTTCGACAGGGGGGAACACCGGGGAGCTGTTTTTT. Protein sequence: CASSLSTGGNTGELFF.